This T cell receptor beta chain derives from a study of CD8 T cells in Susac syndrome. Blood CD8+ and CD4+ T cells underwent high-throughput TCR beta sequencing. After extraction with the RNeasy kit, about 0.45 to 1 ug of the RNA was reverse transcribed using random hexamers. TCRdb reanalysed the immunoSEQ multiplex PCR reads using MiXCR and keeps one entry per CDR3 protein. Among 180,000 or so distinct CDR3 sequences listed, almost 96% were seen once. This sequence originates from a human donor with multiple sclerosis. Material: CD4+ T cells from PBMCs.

CDR3: CASSQGQGDTEAFF. The CDR3 DNA reads as TGTGCCAGCAGCCAGGGACAGGGAGACACTGAAGCTTTCTTT. The V gene is TRBV3-1, the J gene TRBJ1-1; 9 bases align to TRBD1. This CDR3 has 14 residues. Germline-derived CDR1 and CDR2 are LGHDT and YNNKEL (reference sequence). The V and J ends lost 3 bases and 3 bases, in that order; junction bases with no gene match: 2. Full variable domain (remainder filled in from reference TRBV3-1 and TRBJ1-1): DTAVSQTPKYLVTQMGNDKSIKCEQNLGHDTMYWYKQDSKKFLKIMFSYNNKELIINETVPNRFSPKSPDKAHLNLHINSLELGDSAVYFCASSQGQGDTEAFFGQGTRLTVV.